This is a list of T cell receptor beta chains from one sample in a study of blood T cell repertoires in COVID-19. Only in-frame clones appear in the TCRdb table, and some are missing; sequencing was by immunoSEQ multiplex PCR. Among a few hundred thousand clones listed, 80% to 90% were seen once. Input material: peripheral blood. The receptors derive from a man aged 18 to 30 who had recovered from COVID-19. CDR3s include the opening cysteine and the closing phenylalanine or tryptophan. D genes are given only for firm matches. Some rows mark clone size as missing; the rest say once, few, many or name a class of expanded clone.

j_call | v_call | clone_size | d_call | cdr3_nt | cdr3_aa
TRBJ1-1 | TRBV7-9 | - | - | TGTGCCAGCAGCCTTGTACAGGGCCTACGAGGTGAAGCTTTCTTT | CASSLVQGLRGEAFF
TRBJ1-1 | TRBV12-3/TRBV12-4 | - | TRBD1 | TGTGCCAGCAGTTGGGACAGGAACACTGAAGCTTTCTTT | CASSWDRNTEAFF
TRBJ2-1 | TRBV7-3 | - | TRBD2 | TGTGCCAGCAGCTCAGATAGCGGGGGGTACAATGAGCAGTTCTTC | CASSSDSGGYNEQFF
TRBJ1-5 | TRBV7-9 | - | - | TGTGCCAGCAGCTTCGGGGGTGGAGGTCAGCCCCAGCATTTT | CASSFGGGGQPQHF
TRBJ1-6 | TRBV28 | - | TRBD1 | TGTGCCAGCAGTTTGCCTGGACAGGGGAATTCACCCCTCCACTTT | CASSLPGQGNSPLHF
TRBJ2-1 | TRBV19 | - | TRBD1 | TGTGCCAGTATCGGCGTCCGGGACAGTCACAATGAGCAGTTCTTC | CASIGVRDSHNEQFF
TRBJ2-1 | TRBV9 | - | TRBD2 | TGTGCCAGCAGCCCCAGGGGACTAGCGGTATACAATGAGCAGTTCTTC | CASSPRGLAVYNEQFF
TRBJ1-1 | TRBV10-3 | - | TRBD1 | TGTGCCAGTACAGACAGGGCGAACACTGAAGCTTTCTTT | CASTDRANTEAFF
TRBJ1-1 | TRBV19 | - | - | TGTGCCAGTAGCTCCTCGGAGGGGACTGAAGCTTTCTTT | CASSSSEGTEAFF
TRBJ1-2 | TRBV2 | - | - | TGTGCCAGCACGGTGTTAGCTAACTATGGCTACACCTTC | CASTVLANYGYTF
TRBJ2-1 | TRBV6-5 | - | TRBD2 | TGTGCCAGCAACTTAGCGGGGGGGCCCTACAATGAGCAGTTCTTC | CASNLAGGPYNEQFF
TRBJ2-5 | TRBV7-2 | - | TRBD1 | TGTGCCAGCAGCTTAGGAGGGGGCGAGACCCAGTACTTC | CASSLGGGETQYF
TRBJ2-1 | TRBV6-5 | - | TRBD2 | TGTGCCAGCGCCCTACTAGCGGGATCCTACAATGAGCAGTTCTTC | CASALLAGSYNEQFF
TRBJ2-3 | TRBV9 | - | TRBD1 | TGTGCCAGCAGCGCCGGGGGACAGGCCGGCACAGATACGCAGTATTTT | CASSAGGQAGTDTQYF
TRBJ1-1 | TRBV19 | - | - | TGTGCCAGCGACTGGGGGACTCCCGGGCCTGAAGCTTTCTTT | CASDWGTPGPEAFF
TRBJ2-1 | TRBV7-3 | - | TRBD2 | TGTGCCAGCAGCTTAATCCCTAGCGGTACCTACAATGAGCAGTTCTTC | CASSLIPSGTYNEQFF
TRBJ1-1 | TRBV19 | - | - | TGTGCCAGTAACCTCCCGGGAAGCGAAGCTTTCTTT | CASNLPGSEAFF
TRBJ2-2 | TRBV5-6 | few | - | TGTGCCAGCAGAGGCAGGGAGGACACCGGGGAGCTGTTTTTT | CASRGREDTGELFF
TRBJ1-1 | TRBV7-9 | - | - | TGTGCCAGCAGCGTTCGACAGACCCGAGACACTGAAGCTTTCTTT | CASSVRQTRDTEAFF
TRBJ2-5 | TRBV4-3 | - | TRBD2 | TGCGCCAGCAGCCAGGGAGGGACTAGCGGGGGGGCAGGGGAGACCCAGTACTTC | CASSQGGTSGGAGETQYF
TRBJ2-7 | TRBV7-2 | - | TRBD2 | TGTGCCAGCAGCGCGGGACTAGCGGGGGGTGGGACCTACGAGCAGTACTTC | CASSAGLAGGGTYEQYF
TRBJ1-1 | TRBV7-2 | - | - | TGTGCCAGCAGCTTAGGGCCAGGCACGAACACTGAAGCTTTCTTT | CASSLGPGTNTEAFF
TRBJ2-1 | TRBV14 | - | TRBD1 | TGTGCCAGCAGCCAAGGGGACAGGGTTGGTCGGGAGCAGTTCTTC | CASSQGDRVGREQFF